The entry that follows covers one T cell receptor beta chain sequence. Other DNA sequences in the same sample also yield this CDR3. Sequenced by immunoSEQ multiplex PCR; TCRdb stores in-frame clones only, minus some. The data show almost 250,000 clones, approximately 85% seen once. Deletions cut 0 bases from V and 7 bases from J, with 13 bases between. CDR1 and CDR2 (germline): WNHNN, SYGVQD (reference sequence). The CDR3 length is 15 residues. This record belongs to a study of blood T cell repertoires in COVID-19. The source is a woman in her forties or fifties with acute COVID-19. The chain is built from TRBV10-1 and TRBJ2-1; TRBD2 is a possible D gene (6 bases). Source material: PBMCs or T cells enriched from blood (not recorded which). The CDR3 nucleotides read TGCGCCAGCAGTGAGTCCGTTGGGGGGAGAAATGAGCAGTTCTTC. It encodes CASSESVGGRNEQFF.